A single sample is the source of the 8 T cell receptor beta chains below, sequenced in a study of identical twins listed by TCRdb under 2016. The library was obtained by 5' RACE. These reads were obtained on an Illumina HiSeq 2000. TCRdb handled the public reads itself, with Q25 trimming in fastp and clone calling in MiXCR, and kept productive beta chains. Every distinct CDR3 protein forms one entry, paired with its most common genes and DNA. Within this sample are a few hundred thousand distinct CDR3 sequences, with approximately 24% of them counted one time only. Approximately 2.9% of the sample comes from the top ten. The sample was also linked to a second study, of T cells expressing NK-cell markers.

Input material: CD4+ T cells sorted from blood. These receptors were taken from a young woman in good health.

The chain links TRBV6-1 to TRBJ2-1; TRBD1 or TRBD2 may be the D gene (6 bases each). Germline V gene lookup returns CDR1 MNHNS and CDR2 SASEGT. This CDR3 is 13 amino acids long. V lost 6 bases and J lost 12, with 18 bases in between. The CDR3 protein is CASRHRAAEGQFF. CDR3 bases: TGTGCCAGCAGACACAGGGCGGCGGAGGGGCAGTTCTTC.

This rearrangement joins TRBV14 to TRBJ2-7; D gene unclear. CDR1 and CDR2 from the germline V gene are SGHDN and FVKESK. The CDR3 is 14 amino acids. V lost 1 base and J lost 2, with 9 bases in between. The CDR3, as DNA: TGTGCCAGCAGCCAAGTTGGGCTTCCCTACGAGCAGTACTTC. Encoded protein: CASSQVGLPYEQYF.

The table lists this clonotype with a few counts. The chain employs TRBV6-5 and TRBJ2-7; D perhaps matches TRBD2 (7 bases). V lost 0 bases and J lost 3, with 15 bases in between. This CDR3 comprises 16 residues. Germline V gene sequence: CDR1 MNHEY, CDR2 SVGAGI. CDR3 DNA sequence: TGTGCCAGCAGTTACTCGATATCGGGGGGCCACTACGAGCAGTACTTC. Its translation is CASSYSISGGHYEQYF.

This chain links TRBV12-3 or TRBV12-4 with TRBJ2-5, with D possibly being TRBD2 (6 bases). Trimming left V 1 base short and J 5 bases short, with 11 bases between. This CDR3 spans 14 amino acids. For the CDR3, the DNA is TGTGCCAGCAGTTTAGGTGGGAGGAGCGAGACCCAGTACTTC. Translating gives CASSLGGRSETQYF.

This clonotype was counted only a few times. The chain combines TRBV5-1 with TRBJ2-4; 8 bases are shared with TRBD2. Per germline, CDR1 SGHRS and CDR2 YFSETQ. CDR3 size: 14 residues. After removal of 3 bases from V and 7 bases from J, the junction contained 6 bases not matched to a gene. The CDR3 loop is CASSSEPSGNIQYF. The CDR3 nucleotides read TGCGCCAGCAGCTCGGAACCTAGCGGGAACATTCAGTACTTC.

This clonotype was picked up many times. J is TRBJ2-1 and V is TRBV12-3 or TRBV12-4; 7 bases are a match to TRBD2. The CDR3 consists of 14 residues. The V and J ends lost 3 bases and 4 bases, in that order; junction bases with no gene match: 3. This CDR3 reads CASSFREAYNEQFF. The CDR3 DNA reads TGTGCCAGCAGTTTCCGGGAGGCATACAATGAGCAGTTCTTC.

This clonotype occurred a few times. The rearrangement joins TRBV19 to TRBJ2-1; D is unresolved. Trimming took 6 bases from V and 8 from J, leaving 14 bases between them. The CDR3 is 13 residues long. CDR1 is LNHDA and CDR2 is SQIVND in the germline V gene (reference sequence). The CDR3: CASSISPRHEQFF. The DNA of the CDR3 is TGTGCCAGTAGCATTTCACCAAGGCATGAGCAGTTCTTC. Supplemented by reference TRBV19 and TRBJ2-1, the full variable domain reads DGGITQSPKYLFRKEGQNVTLSCEQNLNHDAMYWYRQDPGQGLRLIYYSQIVNDFQKGDIAEGYSVSREKKESFPLTVTSAQKNPTAFYLCASSISPRHEQFFGPGTRLTVL.

This clonotype was seen ten or more times. The J gene is TRBJ2-3, the V gene TRBV20-1; 11 bases are a match to TRBD2. Trimming removed 0 bases from V and 1 base from J; junction bases left unmatched: 15. There are 20 residues in the CDR3. From germline, CDR1 is DFQATT and CDR2 SNEGSKA (reference sequence). The CDR3 is CSARDRTSGGPRQGTDTQYF. The CDR3 coding sequence is TGCAGTGCTAGAGATCGCACTAGCGGGGGACCTCGGCAGGGCACAGATACGCAGTATTTT.